What follows are 27 T cell receptor beta chains derived from one specimen sequenced in a study of OX40 agonist ivuxolimab in advanced cancers. Repertoires were generated with immunoSEQ multiplex PCR, while TCRdb's copy carries only in-frame clones and drops some. The data contain roughly 60,000 clones, 84% of them singletons. The specimen was CD4+ or CD8+ T cells sorted from blood, collected in a trial of the OX40 agonist ivuxolimab. Every receptor here comes from an adult with an advanced solid tumor such as melanoma, head and neck, liver or kidney cancer.

The V and J genes are TRBV28 and TRBJ2-3; D not resolved. The germline CDR1 and CDR2 sequences are MDHEN and SYDVKM. Deletions cut 5 bases from V and 8 bases from J, with 17 bases between. The CDR3 is 14 amino acids. The CDR3 bases are TGTGCCAGCAGTAGCCTTCCTAGAGACACTACGCAGTATTTT. This codes for CASSSLPRDTTQYF.

The rearrangement links TRBV7-2 to TRBJ2-4; no firm D call. Trimming took 2 bases from V and 8 from J, leaving 16 bases between them. Germline V gene sequence: CDR1 SGHTA, CDR2 FQGNSA. CDR3 size: 15 residues. The CDR3 nucleotides are TGTGCCAGCAGCTTATACCGTCTACTCGGAGACATTCAGTACTTC. Amino acid sequence: CASSLYRLLGDIQYF.

The chain combines TRBV2 with TRBJ1-5; D gene ambiguous. V lost 6 bases and J 5 bases, leaving 8 bases between the germline ends. This CDR3 comprises 12 residues. The germline CDR1 and CDR2 sequences are SNHLY and FYNNEI. In DNA, the CDR3 is TGTGCCAGCAGGTCGGGCGATCAGCCCCAGCATTTT. This codes for CASRSGDQPQHF.

This clone has only one observation. The chain's CDR3 is CASSSFQGYGYTF. The CDR3 bases are TGTGCCAGCAGCTCTTTTCAGGGGTATGGCTACACCTTC. This chain uses TRBV5-6 with TRBJ1-2, with TRBD1 as a possible D gene (6 bases). Germline V CDR1 and CDR2: SGHDT, YYEEEE. This CDR3 is 13 amino acids long. Trimming cost V 3 bases and J 5 bases, with 11 bases left between them.

The rearrangement joins TRBV19 to TRBJ1-3; D unresolved. The CDR3 totals 16 residues. CDR1 and CDR2 from the germline V gene are LNHDA and SQIVND (reference sequence). The V and J ends lost 3 bases and 0 bases respectively, with 12 bases between them. This CDR3 is CASSMAVTSSGNTIYF. In nucleotides, the CDR3 is TGTGCCAGTAGTATGGCTGTCACGAGCTCTGGAAACACCATATATTTT.

The chain has TRBV7-9 and TRBJ1-2; 10 nucleotides line up with TRBD1. The CDR3 length is 15 residues. Losses at the gene ends were 2 bases for V and 6 bases for J; bases not matched to a gene: 6. Germline V gene sequence: CDR1 SEHNR, CDR2 FQNEAQ (reference sequence). In nucleotides, the CDR3 is TGTGCCAGCAGCTTAATTAGACAGGGGGCAGATGGCTACACCTTC. This translates into CASSLIRQGADGYTF.

V gene TRBV27 combines with J gene TRBJ1-2; tentatively, D is TRBD1 (5 bases). Germline V gene sequence: CDR1 MNHEY, CDR2 SMNVEV (reference sequence). Trimming removed 4 bases from V and 3 bases from J, with 15 bases in between. This CDR3 is built from 15 residues. In DNA, the CDR3 is TGTGCCAGCAGTTCCGGGACCATGAGCGACTATGGCTACACCTTC. The encoded protein is CASSSGTMSDYGYTF.

V is TRBV28 and J is TRBJ2-5; 11 bases map to TRBD2. The V and J ends lost 5 bases and 4 bases, in that order; junction bases with no gene match: 6. CDR1 MDHEN and CDR2 SYDVKM come from the germline V gene. The CDR3 is 15 residues long. CDR3 nucleotides: TGTGCCAGCAGTATTCTAGCGGGGGGAGTAGAGACCCAGTACTTC. Translating gives CASSILAGGVETQYF.

The CDR3 DNA is TGCGCCAGCAGCTTGTCAGTCCTGACAGGTTCGAACACTGAAGCTTTCTTT. This translates into CASSLSVLTGSNTEAFF. The chain links TRBV5-1 to TRBJ1-1, with a weak D call TRBD1 (6 bases). Trimming left V 1 base short and J 1 base short, with 17 bases between. The CDR3 has 17 amino acids. Germline V lookup: CDR1 SGHRS, CDR2 YFSETQ.

This chain connects TRBV28 to TRBJ1-5; unclear D gene. Germline V gene sequence: CDR1 MDHEN, CDR2 SYDVKM. This CDR3 is built from 16 residues. The V end was cut by 6 bases, the J end by 2 bases, with 17 bases between. CDR3 coding DNA: TGTGCCAGCAGCAACCTATCTCTAATGGGCAATCAGCCCCAGCATTTT. Protein product: CASSNLSLMGNQPQHF.

This chain links TRBV27 with TRBJ2-3; the D is unclear. CDR3 size: 15 residues. Germline lookup yields CDR1 MNHEY and CDR2 SMNVEV (reference sequence). V gave up 0 bases and J gave up 5 bases, with 12 bases separating them. The CDR3 spells CASSLSKFVRDTQYF. The DNA for the CDR3 is TGTGCCAGCAGTTTATCGAAATTTGTCAGAGATACGCAGTATTTT.

The chain combines TRBV4-1 with TRBJ2-7, with 8 positions matching TRBD2. Germline loops: CDR1 MGHRA, CDR2 YSYEKL. The CDR3 has 16 amino acids. V was pared by 0 bases and J by 3 bases, with 7 bases of the junction left unmatched. The CDR3 region has the DNA TGCGCCAGCAGCCAAGAGCATAGCGGGGTGTACTACGAGCAGTACTTC. It yields the protein CASSQEHSGVYYEQYF.

This chain links TRBV7-6 with TRBJ1-1; a weak D match, TRBD1 (5 bases). The CDR3 totals 14 residues. Trimming removed 5 bases at V and 1 base at J, with 11 bases between. The germline V gene has CDR1 SGHVS and CDR2 FNYEAQ. The CDR3: CASSASTGNTEAFF. The CDR3 region has the DNA TGTGCCAGCAGCGCTAGCACAGGGAACACTGAAGCTTTCTTT.

The sample holds one count of this clone. DNA of the CDR3: TGCGCCAGCAGCCAAAACCGACGCGGGGGGGCGGGAGATACGCAGTATTTT. Translated, it gives CASSQNRRGGAGDTQYF. This rearrangement joins TRBV4-3 to TRBJ2-3; 9 bases fit TRBD2. The CDR3 runs to 17 residues. In germline, CDR1 is LGHNA, CDR2 YSLEER. The trim removed 2 bases at V and 5 bases at J, leaving 11 bases unmatched.

Turning to this clone: The sample contains more than one DNA sequence encoding this CDR3. The chain links TRBV7-9 to TRBJ2-7; possible D gene TRBD2, 6 bases. V lost 2 bases and J lost 3, with 11 bases in between. Germline V lookup: CDR1 SEHNR, CDR2 FQNEAQ (reference sequence). The CDR3 loop spans 14 amino acids. CDR3 DNA: TGTGCCAGCAGCTTAACGGGAGTGAACTACGAGCAGTACTTC. It codes for CASSLTGVNYEQYF.

As DNA, the CDR3 is TGTGCCAGCAGTTACTCAAGGGGTCAGCCCCAGCATTTT. Translated: CASSYSRGQPQHF. The chain combines TRBV6-6 with TRBJ1-5; the D gene is possibly TRBD1 (5 bases). The CDR3 extends over 13 amino acids. V shed 0 bases and J shed 6 bases, with 6 bases lying between them. The V gene's germline CDR1 is MNHNY and CDR2 SVGAGI (reference sequence).

The rearrangement links TRBV6-1 to TRBJ2-1; no firm D call. CDR3 size: 15 residues. V was clipped by 2 bases and J by 8 bases, with 16 bases between them. Germline CDR1 and CDR2: MNHNS and SASEGT. In DNA, the CDR3 is TGTGCCAGCAGTGAAATGGGCCATGCTAACTATGAGCAGTTCTTC. Its protein is CASSEMGHANYEQFF.

The chain uses TRBV6-5 and TRBJ1-2; 7 bases map to TRBD1. V lost 5 bases to trimming and J lost 3 bases; unmatched junction nucleotides: 3. The length of the CDR3 is 13 residues. Germline V gene lookup returns CDR1 MNHEY and CDR2 SVGAGI. The CDR3 sequence: CASSTGAHYGYTF. CDR3 DNA sequence: TGTGCCAGCAGTACAGGGGCCCACTATGGCTACACCTTC.

This chain connects TRBV4-1 to TRBJ2-3; 9 bases line up with TRBD2. Germline CDR1 reads MGHRA; CDR2 reads YSYEKL. The CDR3 is made up of 16 amino acids. V lost 4 bases and J lost 6; bases outside the gene matches: 11. The CDR3, as DNA: TGCGCCAGCAGCCGAGAACGAGGCGGGGGGGCGGATACGCAGTATTTT. This codes for CASSRERGGGADTQYF.

J is TRBJ2-4 and V is TRBV6-1, with 7 bases identical to TRBD2. With 5 bases clipped from V and 6 bases from J, the junction kept 4 bases outside the gene matches. Germline values: CDR1 MNHNS, CDR2 SASEGT. CDR3 length: 13 amino acids. The CDR3 region has the DNA TGTGCCAGCAGTCCCGGACTAGGAAACATTCAGTACTTC. This encodes CASSPGLGNIQYF.

This rearrangement joins TRBV5-1 to TRBJ2-2, with a possible D match to TRBD2 (5 bases). Trimming left V 0 bases short and J 1 base short, with 7 bases between. This CDR3 has 15 amino acids. Germline values: CDR1 SGHRS, CDR2 YFSETQ. The CDR3, as DNA: TGCGCCAGCAGCTTGGGGGCGGGGAACACCGGGGAGCTGTTTTTT. Protein product: CASSLGAGNTGELFF.

J is TRBJ2-2 and V is TRBV7-2, with TRBD1 matching over 12 bases. Germline CDR1 SGHTA, CDR2 FQGNSA. The CDR3 contains 15 residues. Trimming removed 4 bases from V and 7 bases from J; junction bases left unmatched: 4. The CDR3 here is CASSSGTGGHGELFF. CDR3 DNA sequence: TGTGCCAGCAGCTCCGGGACAGGGGGCCACGGGGAGCTGTTTTTT.

The rearrangement links TRBV7-9 to TRBJ2-2; no firm D call. The germline V gene has CDR1 SEHNR and CDR2 FQNEAQ (reference sequence). This CDR3 comprises 15 residues. Trimming took 2 bases from V and 0 from J, leaving 7 bases between them. This CDR3 reads CASSLNSANTGELFF. CDR3 DNA sequence: TGTGCCAGCAGCTTAAACAGTGCGAACACCGGGGAGCTGTTTTTT.

The chain employs TRBV2 and TRBJ2-3; D is uncertain. Germline assignment: CDR1 SNHLY and CDR2 FYNNEI. The CDR3 length is 15 residues. Trimming left V 5 bases short and J 2 bases short, with 14 bases between. CDR3 coding DNA: TGTGCCAGCAGTCCGGGCCATGGGCTCACAGATACGCAGTATTTT. Translation: CASSPGHGLTDTQYF.

The chain is built from TRBV11-2 and TRBJ2-7; 12 positions match TRBD2. V lost 5 bases, J lost 7 bases, and 6 bases stayed unmatched. The CDR3 extends over 14 amino acids. Germline values: CDR1 SGHAT, CDR2 FQNNGV. The CDR3 sequence: CASSGLAGKREQYF. In nucleotides, the CDR3 is TGTGCCAGCAGCGGACTAGCGGGAAAAAGGGAGCAGTACTTC. Full variable domain (outside the CDR3, taken from reference TRBV11-2 and TRBJ2-7): EAGVAQSPRYKIIEKRQSVAFWCNPISGHATLYWYQQILGQGPKLLIQFQNNGVVDDSQLPKDRFSAERLKGVDSTLKIQPAKLEDSAVYLCASSGLAGKREQYFGPGTRLTVT.

The genes are TRBV5-1 and TRBJ2-3; 7 positions agree with TRBD2. The germline V gene has CDR1 SGHRS and CDR2 YFSETQ. The CDR3 covers 14 residues. The junction had 10 bases not matched to a gene; V was cut back by 1 base and J by 11 bases. The CDR3 region has the DNA TGCGCCAGCAGCTTGACCAGACTAGGGGAGGGGCAGTATTTT. This translates into CASSLTRLGEGQYF.

The chain is built from TRBV7-8 and TRBJ1-2; perhaps TRBD1 as D (5 bases). CDR3 length: 14 amino acids. Germline loops: CDR1 SGHVS, CDR2 FQNEAQ. The ends were cut back, 4 bases at V and 4 bases at J, with 13 bases in the middle. The CDR3 coding sequence is TGTGCCAGCAGCTATTCCGAGGGGCCCTATGGCTACACCTTC. It encodes CASSYSEGPYGYTF.